Below are 21 T cell receptor beta chains sequenced from a single sample in a study of blood T cell repertoires in COVID-19. Clones were read by immunoSEQ multiplex PCR, and TCRdb kept only the in-frame ones, dropping some. The repertoire includes 150,000 to 250,000 clones, around 95% of them detected once, and 0.76% sits in the top ten. The specimen was peripheral blood. These receptors came from a man aged 30 to 39 with COVID-19, enrolled during active disease.

This rearrangement joins TRBV5-1 to TRBJ2-2, with a possible D match to TRBD2 (5 bases). The germline gives CDR1 SGHRS, CDR2 YFSETQ. The CDR3 loop spans 16 amino acids. Trimming shortened V by 0 bases and J by 4 bases, and 13 bases separated the two germline ends. The CDR3 region has the DNA TGCGCCAGCAGCTTGGACCCGGGAACGGGCACCGGGGAGCTGTTTTTT. Its protein is CASSLDPGTGTGELFF.

The rearrangement uses TRBV7-2 and TRBJ2-5, with D possibly being TRBD2 (5 bases). CDR1 is SGHTA and CDR2 is FQGNSA in the germline V gene. The CDR3 runs 14 residues. Trimming left V 5 bases short and J 4 bases short, with 14 bases between. The CDR3 sequence is CASSRTLSGETQYF. The CDR3 DNA reads as TGTGCCAGCAGCCGGACCCTCAGCGGAGAGACCCAGTACTTC. Together with reference TRBV7-2 and TRBJ2-5, the CDR3 gives the full variable domain: GAGVSQSPSNKVTEKGKDVELRCDPISGHTALYWYRQSLGQGLEFLIYFQGNSAPDKSGLPSDRFSAERTGGSVSTLTIQRTQQEDSAVYLCASSRTLSGETQYFGPGTRLLVL.

The chain couples TRBV12-3 or TRBV12-4 to TRBJ1-1; D may be TRBD1 (6 bases). CDR3 size: 12 residues. The germline V and J ends were trimmed by 4 bases and 6 bases, with 9 bases remaining between them. As DNA, the CDR3 is TGTGCCAGCAGTTCGGACAGTTCTGAAGCTTTCTTT. Translating gives CASSSDSSEAFF.

The chain is built from TRBV9 and TRBJ1-1, with a tentative D call TRBD1 (6 bases). Trimming left V 1 base short and J 0 bases short, with 10 bases between. Germline lookup yields CDR1 SGDLS and CDR2 YYNGEE. The CDR3 length is 15 residues. CDR3 bases: TGTGCCAGCAGCGTATCAGGGGTAATGAACACTGAAGCTTTCTTT. Its protein product is CASSVSGVMNTEAFF.

The rearrangement joins TRBV30 to TRBJ2-7, with D uncertain. V was cut by 0 bases and J by 3 bases, with 9 bases left in between. Germline V gene data show CDR1 as GTSNPN and CDR2 as SVGIG (reference sequence). The CDR3 totals 13 residues. In nucleotides, the CDR3 is TGTGCCTGGAGTGTACTACATAGCTACGAGCAGTACTTC. Its translation is CAWSVLHSYEQYF.

The gene calls are TRBV7-9 and TRBJ2-6; 8 positions agree with TRBD1. Germline values: CDR1 SEHNR, CDR2 FQNEAQ (reference sequence). The CDR3 contains 18 residues. V lost 0 bases and J lost 0; bases outside the gene matches: 4. Here the CDR3 reads CASSLASGGASGANVLTF. CDR3 in DNA: TGTGCCAGCAGCTTAGCTTCAGGGGGCGCCTCTGGGGCCAACGTCCTGACTTTC.

The CDR3 bases are TGTGCCAGCAGCTTAGCAGGGGTCGGGGCCAACGTCCTGACTTTC. It encodes CASSLAGVGANVLTF. V usage is TRBV13 and J usage is TRBJ2-6; D may be TRBD1 (6 bases). V lost 1 base to trimming and J lost 4 bases, with 8 bases between them. Germline V gives CDR1 PRHDT, CDR2 FYEKMQ (reference sequence). This CDR3 spans 15 amino acids.

Only a few counts were recorded for this clone. The rearrangement joins TRBV10-1 to TRBJ2-1, with 8 bases aligning to TRBD2. Germline V lookup: CDR1 WNHNN, CDR2 SYGVQD (reference sequence). This CDR3 has 15 amino acids. V lost 4 bases to trimming and J lost 6 bases; unmatched junction nucleotides: 8. CDR3 sequence reads: CASSGSQRGTNEQFF. CDR3 in DNA: TGCGCCAGCAGTGGGTCGCAGCGGGGGACCAATGAGCAGTTCTTC.

This chain links TRBV19 with TRBJ1-1; 9 nucleotides line up with TRBD1. Trimming removed 5 bases from V and 3 bases from J; junction bases left unmatched: 13. Germline CDR1 LNHDA, CDR2 SQIVND (reference sequence). The CDR3 is made up of 17 amino acids. The CDR3 loop is CASSYYPGQGRHTEAFF. The DNA for the CDR3 is TGTGCCAGTAGTTATTACCCGGGACAGGGACGGCACACTGAAGCTTTCTTT.

The chain employs TRBV10-3 and TRBJ1-2; D unresolved. Trimming pared 5 bases from V and 9 bases from J, leaving 16 bases between. This CDR3 is built from 13 residues. The germline V gene has CDR1 ENHRY and CDR2 SYGVKD. Written as DNA, the CDR3 is TGTGCCATCAGTACTACCCCCCAGAAGAGCTACACCTTC. Its translation: CAISTTPQKSYTF.

A remark on this clone: The sample contains more than one DNA sequence encoding this CDR3. The CDR3 DNA reads as TGTGCCAGCTCCCCGGGGGTCTACAATGAGCAGTTCTTC. It specifies CASSPGVYNEQFF. V usage is TRBV6-6 and J usage is TRBJ2-1; D is perhaps TRBD2 (6 bases). Germline loops: CDR1 MNHNY, CDR2 SVGAGI (reference sequence). The V end was cut by 8 bases, the J end by 3 bases, with 11 bases between. The CDR3 has 13 amino acids.

The chain recombines TRBV11-1 with TRBJ1-6; perhaps TRBD1 as D (5 bases). The CDR3 is made up of 15 amino acids. Germline loops: CDR1 SGHAT, CDR2 FQDESV (reference sequence). The germline V and J ends were trimmed by 1 base and 9 bases, with 13 bases remaining between them. The CDR3 nucleotides are TGTGCCAGCAGCTTAGTGGACATCCAGGGTTCACCCCTCCACTTT. Protein product: CASSLVDIQGSPLHF.

This chain connects TRBV5-1 to TRBJ2-6; D is undetermined. Deletions cut 0 bases from V and 0 bases from J, with 10 bases between. Looked up from germline, CDR1 is SGHRS and CDR2 is YFSETQ. The CDR3 has 17 residues. CDR3 protein: CASSLVPVNSGANVLTF. CDR3 nucleotides: TGCGCCAGCAGCTTGGTTCCGGTAAACTCTGGGGCCAACGTCCTGACTTTC.

This chain links TRBV6-5 with TRBJ1-2, with D hard to call. The CDR3 is made up of 15 amino acids. V lost 6 bases, J lost 4 bases, and 18 bases lay in between. Germline-derived CDR1 and CDR2 are MNHEY and SVGAGI. This CDR3 is CASSKDTREGYGYTF. In DNA form, the CDR3 reads TGTGCCAGCAGCAAAGATACTAGGGAAGGCTATGGCTACACCTTC.

The rearrangement joins TRBV5-4 to TRBJ2-5, with no clear D. From germline, CDR1 is SGHNT and CDR2 YYREEE (reference sequence). The ends were cut back, 0 bases at V and 2 bases at J, with 11 bases in the middle. This CDR3 is built from 15 residues. As DNA, the CDR3 is TGTGCCAGCAGCTTGGAGCCAGGTCGGCAAGAGACCCAGTACTTC. Translation gives CASSLEPGRQETQYF.

The chain joins TRBV25-1 to TRBJ2-2, with 9 bases identical to TRBD1. V trimming: 4 bases; J trimming: 6 bases; junction bases outside the gene matches: 12. Germline V gene lookup returns CDR1 MGHDK and CDR2 SYGVNS. The CDR3 is 17 amino acids. Here the CDR3 DNA reads TGTGCCAGCAGTGGGGACAGGGATGAATTTCTCTCCGGGGAGCTGTTTTTT. Amino acids: CASSGDRDEFLSGELFF.

The chain is built from TRBV7-9 and TRBJ1-5; 7 bases are shared with TRBD1. The germline CDR1 and CDR2 sequences are SEHNR and FQNEAQ (reference sequence). This CDR3 spans 13 amino acids. The J segment lost 2 bases and the V segment lost 7 bases, leaving 2 bases of the junction unmatched. This chain's CDR3 is CASTGQGNQPQHF. CDR3 DNA: TGTGCCAGCACTGGACAGGGCAATCAGCCCCAGCATTTT. The full variable domain, rest sourced from reference TRBV7-9 and TRBJ1-5, is DTGVSQNPRHKITKRGQNVTFRCDPISEHNRLYWYRQTLGQGPEFLTYFQNEAQLEKSRLLSDRFSAERPKGSFSTLEIQRTEQGDSAMYLCASTGQGNQPQHFGDGTRLSIL.

This chain connects TRBV13 to TRBJ1-2; D is perhaps TRBD1 (6 bases). CDR1 is PRHDT and CDR2 is FYEKMQ in the germline V gene (reference sequence). The CDR3 is 14 amino acids. With 1 base removed from V and 6 bases from J, the gap between germline ends came to 12 bases. The DNA of the CDR3 is TGTGCCAGCAGCTTAGATTGGCAGGGGAATGGCTACACCTTC. Residues: CASSLDWQGNGYTF.

The chain is built from TRBV13 and TRBJ1-2, with D maybe TRBD1 (5 bases). CDR1 is PRHDT, CDR2 FYEKMQ, per germline (reference sequence). The CDR3 length is 15 residues. V lost 5 bases to trimming and J lost 4 bases, with 17 bases between them. The CDR3 DNA reads as TGTGCCAGCAGCGCCATAAGGGGTCTCGGCTATGGCTACACCTTC. Encoded protein: CASSAIRGLGYGYTF.

The genes are TRBV9 and TRBJ1-1; D is unresolved. This CDR3 has 17 residues. V was shortened by 0 bases and J by 1 base, with 16 bases between the two germline ends. The germline gives CDR1 SGDLS, CDR2 YYNGEE. This chain's CDR3 is CASSVGGSVQPNTEAFF. In DNA, the CDR3 is TGTGCCAGCAGCGTAGGAGGTTCGGTTCAGCCGAACACTGAAGCTTTCTTT.

This chain links TRBV2 with TRBJ1-1; D gene ambiguous. With 7 bases removed from V and 0 bases from J, the gap between germline ends came to 9 bases. The germline CDR1 and CDR2 sequences are SNHLY and FYNNEI. This CDR3 spans 13 amino acids. Here the CDR3 DNA reads TGTGCCAGCAACGCAGTCATGAACACTGAAGCTTTCTTT. Its translation is CASNAVMNTEAFF.